Listed below are T cell receptor beta chains from one sample, sequenced in a study of shared clonotypes between healthy human individuals. This table comes from immunoSEQ multiplex PCR, and its TCRdb copy is limited to in-frame clones, with some not included. Found here are approximately 470,000 clones, around 80% of them singletons; the top ten hold approximately 12%. The sequenced sample was PBMCs. All receptors come from a woman in her thirties or forties in good health. Some clones in this sample may be carry-over from other donors' samples. CDR3s leave out the opening cysteine and the closing phenylalanine or tryptophan.

cdr3_aa: ATSPRTWGQETQY
j_call: TRBJ2-5
v_call: TRBV15

cdr3_aa: ASSFGAGGPTGELF
j_call: TRBJ2-2
v_call: TRBV28

cdr3_aa: ATSRGPGRRVEKLF
j_call: TRBJ1-4
v_call: TRBV15

cdr3_aa: ASTLTEGSPGNTIY
j_call: TRBJ1-3
v_call: TRBV21-1

cdr3_aa: ASSLDRTGGSDGYT
j_call: TRBJ1-2
v_call: TRBV5-4

cdr3_aa: ASSKEGQRGTGELF
j_call: TRBJ2-2
v_call: TRBV4-3

cdr3_aa: ASSLMLGAREQF
j_call: TRBJ2-1
v_call: TRBV7-3

cdr3_aa: ASSLVSGGPYNEQF
j_call: TRBJ2-1
v_call: TRBV5-4

cdr3_aa: AISATSGKGEQF
j_call: TRBJ2-1
v_call: TRBV10-3

cdr3_aa: ASRSVGGYEKLF
j_call: TRBJ1-4
v_call: TRBV27

cdr3_aa: ASSISGLLWGQPQH
j_call: TRBJ1-5
v_call: TRBV19

cdr3_aa: ASSKCPGQGCPPAPNANTGELF
j_call: TRBJ2-2
v_call: TRBV21-1

cdr3_aa: ASSPRASPDTQY
j_call: TRBJ2-3
v_call: TRBV7-3

cdr3_aa: ASSPRQASEDAGNTIY
j_call: TRBJ1-3
v_call: TRBV4-2

cdr3_aa: ASALSRITDTQY
j_call: TRBJ2-3
v_call: TRBV12-5

cdr3_aa: ASSLEGGLDEAF
j_call: TRBJ1-1
v_call: TRBV7-9

cdr3_aa: ASSQGRATEAF
j_call: TRBJ1-1
v_call: TRBV6-1

cdr3_aa: ASSHATSGINTGELF
j_call: TRBJ2-2
v_call: TRBV4-1

cdr3_aa: ASRLTVGGANVLT
j_call: TRBJ2-6
v_call: TRBV2

cdr3_aa: ASSLVNRGRTEAF
j_call: TRBJ1-1
v_call: TRBV7-2

cdr3_aa: SVTEDADTQY
j_call: TRBJ2-3
v_call: TRBV29-1

cdr3_aa: ASTPISANTGELF
j_call: TRBJ2-2
v_call: TRBV6-6

cdr3_aa: ASSASGLTIEQF
j_call: TRBJ2-1
v_call: TRBV9

cdr3_aa: ASSLFRVAKNIQY
j_call: TRBJ2-4
v_call: TRBV28

cdr3_aa: AIRGTDSGNTIY
j_call: TRBJ1-3
v_call: TRBV10-3

cdr3_aa: ASSLGNSYEQY
j_call: TRBJ2-7
v_call: TRBV5-4

cdr3_aa: SADRFNEQF
j_call: TRBJ2-1
v_call: TRBV20-1

cdr3_aa: ASSVGGLAGELF
j_call: TRBJ2-2
v_call: TRBV9

cdr3_aa: ASSSQGATEAF
j_call: TRBJ1-1
v_call: TRBV7-9

cdr3_aa: ASSQGQSNYGYT
j_call: TRBJ1-2
v_call: TRBV4-3

cdr3_aa: ASSLGGTP
j_call: TRBJ1-1
v_call: TRBV11-2

cdr3_aa: ASSSLYSNQPQH
j_call: TRBJ1-5
v_call: TRBV5-5

cdr3_aa: ASSPDSIAPEAF
j_call: TRBJ1-1
v_call: TRBV7-6

cdr3_aa: ASRLDSTDTQY
j_call: TRBJ2-3
v_call: TRBV6-6

cdr3_aa: ASETDRGRWQPQH
j_call: TRBJ1-5
v_call: TRBV2

cdr3_aa: ASSLGAGTSSYEQY
j_call: TRBJ2-7
v_call: TRBV7-2

cdr3_aa: ASSQEVFNEQF
j_call: TRBJ2-1
v_call: TRBV4-1

cdr3_aa: ASSRQGSGANVLT
j_call: TRBJ2-6
v_call: TRBV28

cdr3_aa: AISHGSTDTQY
j_call: TRBJ2-3
v_call: TRBV10-3

cdr3_aa: ASSAGGRGETQY
j_call: TRBJ2-5
v_call: TRBV5-4

cdr3_aa: ASSLDRNTIY
j_call: TRBJ1-3
v_call: TRBV2

cdr3_aa: AISDIREDGYEQY
j_call: TRBJ2-7
v_call: TRBV10-3

cdr3_aa: ASSFQGSLYGYT
j_call: TRBJ1-2
v_call: TRBV27

cdr3_aa: AWARQGAGQQETQY
j_call: TRBJ2-5
v_call: TRBV30